These 14 T cell receptor beta chains were sequenced from one sample in a study of T-cell reconstitution after alpha-beta-depleted transplantation in children. Preparing the TCRbeta library involved the use of unique molecular identifiers. In TCRdb, the PCR reads were re-called with MiXCR into one record per CDR3 protein. The sample shows 200,000 to 300,000 distinct CDR3 sequences, around 12% of them seen only once. Sequences were derived from PBMCs from the stem cell graft donor, sampled from the stem cell graft. These receptors were obtained from a human donor who donated a stem cell graft to a child with acute lymphoblastic leukemia.

This clonotype was seen ten or more times. The CDR3: CASSEFDGENSPLHF. DNA of the CDR3: TGTGCCAGCAGTGAATTTGACGGGGAAAATTCACCCCTCCACTTT. This chain joins TRBV25-1 and TRBJ1-6; the D is unclear. Deletions cut 1 base from V and 7 bases from J, with 11 bases between. Germline CDR1 MGHDK, CDR2 SYGVNS. The CDR3 length is 15 residues.

With respect to this clonotype: A much larger clone lies one base from this, so it may be a read error. J is TRBJ1-4 and V is TRBV6-5, with D maybe TRBD1 (6 bases). This CDR3 region has 15 residues. The V gene lost 2 bases and the J gene lost 8 bases, with 15 bases spanning the gap. CDR1 is MNHEY, CDR2 SVGAGI, per germline. Here the CDR3 DNA reads TGTGCCAGCAGTTACCTACGACCAGGGGAAGAAAAACTGTTTTTT. Protein: CASSYLRPGEEKLFF.

This clonotype was seen only once. The J gene is TRBJ2-7, the V gene TRBV28; TRBD1 matches 9 bases. The ends lost 7 bases at V and 3 bases at J; junction bases unmatched: 4. The CDR3 totals 13 residues. Germline V gives CDR1 MDHEN, CDR2 SYDVKM. The CDR3 loop is CASTTGGIYEQYF. The DNA for the CDR3 is TGTGCCAGCACGACAGGGGGAATCTACGAGCAGTACTTC.

The table lists this clonotype with many counts. This chain links TRBV28 with TRBJ1-1, with D unclear. V shed 8 bases and J shed 0 bases, with 19 bases lying between them. Germline V gene sequence: CDR1 MDHEN, CDR2 SYDVKM. The CDR3 consists of 16 residues. The CDR3 region is CASAFLRPIMNTEAFF. In DNA form, the CDR3 reads TGTGCCAGCGCTTTCCTCAGGCCTATAATGAACACTGAAGCTTTCTTT.

This sequence joins TRBV4-1 and TRBJ1-5; TRBD1 matches 8 bases. V lost 3 bases to trimming and J lost 0 bases; unmatched junction nucleotides: 7. This CDR3 is built from 17 residues. Germline loops: CDR1 MGHRA, CDR2 YSYEKL. The CDR3 sequence is CASSHDTGGYSNQPQHF. In DNA, the CDR3 is TGCGCCAGCAGCCACGATACAGGGGGGTATAGCAATCAGCCCCAGCATTTT.

Remarks on this clonotype: A read error may be the cause here, since a much bigger clone is one base away. The CDR3 DNA reads TGCAGTGCTAGAGACGGGACACCCCAAGAGGCCCAGTACTTC. It codes for CSARDGTPQEAQYF. The rearrangement joins TRBV20-1 to TRBJ2-5; weak D call: TRBD1 (6 bases). CDR1 and CDR2 from the germline V gene are DFQATT and SNEGSKA (reference sequence). This CDR3 comprises 14 residues.

This clonotype appeared many times. This CDR3 is CSASRTSGFGNEQFF. DNA for the CDR3: TGCAGTGCTAGCCGGACTAGCGGTTTCGGCAATGAGCAGTTCTTC. The genes are TRBV20-1 and TRBJ2-1, with 10 nucleotides matching TRBD2. The V and J ends lost 3 bases and 6 bases, in that order; junction bases with no gene match: 8. CDR1 DFQATT and CDR2 SNEGSKA come from the germline V gene (reference sequence). This CDR3 has 15 residues.

This clonotype was found many times. The chain has TRBV10-1 and TRBJ2-7; 7 bases are a match to TRBD2. Germline CDR1 is WNHNN and CDR2 is SYGVQD (reference sequence). The CDR3 sequence is 15 residues long. V was pared by 0 bases and J by 2 bases, with 4 bases of the junction left unmatched. The DNA for the CDR3 is TGCGCCAGCAGTGAGTCGTCTAGCGGTACCTACGAGCAGTACTTC. Its protein product is CASSESSSGTYEQYF.

The chain couples TRBV20-1 to TRBJ2-2; 9 nucleotides line up with TRBD2. The germline V gene has CDR1 DFQATT and CDR2 SNEGSKA (reference sequence). This CDR3 has 14 amino acids. Trimming at V came to 6 bases and at J to 7 bases, leaving 9 bases not matched to a gene. CDR3 residues: CSAVGGGGYGELFF. The CDR3 DNA sequence: TGCAGTGCGGTCGGCGGGGGGGGCTACGGGGAGCTGTTTTTT.

Many counts were recorded for this clonotype. The J gene is TRBJ2-7, the V gene TRBV7-6, with 11 bases aligning to TRBD2. The CDR3 extends over 17 amino acids. V was pared by 1 base and J by 4 bases, with 9 bases of the junction left unmatched. Germline V gene sequence: CDR1 SGHVS, CDR2 FNYEAQ. The CDR3 bases are TGTGCCAGCAGCTTAGAACCACTAGCGGGAGCTTTTTACGAGCAGTACTTC. Protein: CASSLEPLAGAFYEQYF.

This clonotype was recorded many times. V and J are TRBV5-1 and TRBJ1-1, with D unresolved. Germline CDR1 is SGHRS and CDR2 is YFSETQ. V was trimmed by 4 bases and J by 1 base, leaving 11 bases between them. The CDR3 spans 14 residues. The CDR3 DNA follows: TGCGCCAGCAGCCCCCTCCCCGGGAACACTGAAGCTTTCTTT. As protein: CASSPLPGNTEAFF.

This clonotype was picked up many times. The chain has TRBV20-1 and TRBJ1-1; 9 bases are a match to TRBD1. CDR1 is DFQATT, CDR2 SNEGSKA, per germline (reference sequence). The V segment lost 6 bases and the J segment 5 bases; nucleotides outside the gene matches: 4. The CDR3 totals 12 residues. The CDR3 reads CSAVGQGTEAFF. The CDR3 bases are TGCAGTGCCGTTGGACAGGGGACTGAAGCTTTCTTT.

Note on this clonotype: Possible read error: a much larger clone is one base away. The J gene is TRBJ2-5, the V gene TRBV6-2 or TRBV6-3; 9 nucleotides agree with TRBD2. Germline CDR1 reads MNHEY; CDR2 reads SVGEGT. Trimming removed 8 bases from V and 1 base from J; junction bases left unmatched: 5. This CDR3 contains 14 residues. The CDR3 protein is CASRSREGQETQYF. The CDR3 nucleotides are TGTGCCAGCCGCTCGCGGGAGGGCCAAGAGACCCAGTACTTC.

This clonotype was seen ten or more times. The CDR3 reads CSARQVDTGELFF. CDR3 DNA: TGCAGTGCGAGGCAGGTTGACACCGGGGAGCTGTTTTTT. The chain employs TRBV20-1 and TRBJ2-2; no clear D gene. The CDR3 is 13 residues long. Germline values: CDR1 DFQATT, CDR2 SNEGSKA (reference sequence). Trimming cost V 6 bases and J 3 bases, with 11 bases left between them.